The sequence of this T cell receptor beta chain was determined in a study of cytomegalovirus exposure and HLA in healthy donors. The study drew the donors from its roughly 130-subject validation cohort, separate from the 666-subject first cohort. Note on this clone: The same CDR3 is also encoded by other DNA sequences in this sample.

The CDR3 runs 12 residues. CDR1 is SGHRS, CDR2 YFSETQ, per germline. Trimming cost V 0 bases and J 4 bases, with 5 bases left between them. Here immunoSEQ multiplex PCR was the method, and the copy in TCRdb shows in-frame clones only, minus some. This table has 300,000 to 400,000 clones, 70% to 90% appearing once. This TCR derives from a man under 40 in good health and CMV-seronegative. The sample comprised PBMCs. The chain employs TRBV5-1 and TRBJ2-7; no clear D gene. CDR3 loop: CASSLGGYEQYF. Here the CDR3 DNA reads TGCGCCAGCAGCTTGGGAGGATACGAGCAGTACTTC. Full variable domain (rest looked up from reference TRBV5-1 and TRBJ2-7): KAGVTQTPRYLIKTRGQQVTLSCSPISGHRSVSWYQQTPGQGLQFLFEYFSETQRNKGNFPGRFSGRQFSNSRSEMNVSTLELGDSALYLCASSLGGYEQYFGPGTRLTVT.